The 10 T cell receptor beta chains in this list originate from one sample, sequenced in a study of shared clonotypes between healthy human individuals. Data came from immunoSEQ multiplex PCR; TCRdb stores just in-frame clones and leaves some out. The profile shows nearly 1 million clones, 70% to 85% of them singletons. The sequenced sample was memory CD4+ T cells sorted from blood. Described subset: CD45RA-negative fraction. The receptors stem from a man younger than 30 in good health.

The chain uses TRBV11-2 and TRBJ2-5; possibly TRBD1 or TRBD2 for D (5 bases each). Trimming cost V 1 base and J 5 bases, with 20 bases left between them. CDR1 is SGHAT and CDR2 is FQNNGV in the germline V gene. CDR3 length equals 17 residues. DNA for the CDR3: TGTGCCAGCAGCTTAGGGATGGACCAGTGGTGGGGGGAGACCCAGTACTTC. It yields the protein CASSLGMDQWWGETQYF. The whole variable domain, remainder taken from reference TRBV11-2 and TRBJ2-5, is EAGVAQSPRYKIIEKRQSVAFWCNPISGHATLYWYQQILGQGPKLLIQFQNNGVVDDSQLPKDRFSAERLKGVDSTLKIQPAKLEDSAVYLCASSLGMDQWWGETQYFGPGTRLLVL.

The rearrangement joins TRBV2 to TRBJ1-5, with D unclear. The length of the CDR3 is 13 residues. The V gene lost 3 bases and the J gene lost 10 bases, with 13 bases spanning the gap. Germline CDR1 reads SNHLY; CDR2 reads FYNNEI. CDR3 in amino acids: CASSETHGLPQHF. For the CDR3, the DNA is TGTGCCAGCAGTGAGACCCATGGGCTACCCCAGCATTTT.

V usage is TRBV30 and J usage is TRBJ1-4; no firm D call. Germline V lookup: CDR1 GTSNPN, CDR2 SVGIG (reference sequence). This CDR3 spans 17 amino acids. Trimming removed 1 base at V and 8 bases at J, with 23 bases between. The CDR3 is CAWSAGSSSSFSEKLFF. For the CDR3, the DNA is TGTGCCTGGAGTGCTGGGTCCAGTTCTAGCTTTTCGGAAAAACTGTTTTTT.

CDR3 in DNA: TGTGCCAGCAGCCGCCTGGGGAGTAGCTATGGCTACACCTTC. Amino acids: CASSRLGSSYGYTF. The chain couples TRBV5-4 to TRBJ1-2; D ambiguous. V was pared by 4 bases and J by 4 bases, with 14 bases between. CDR3 length equals 14 residues. The V gene's germline CDR1 is SGHNT and CDR2 YYREEE (reference sequence).

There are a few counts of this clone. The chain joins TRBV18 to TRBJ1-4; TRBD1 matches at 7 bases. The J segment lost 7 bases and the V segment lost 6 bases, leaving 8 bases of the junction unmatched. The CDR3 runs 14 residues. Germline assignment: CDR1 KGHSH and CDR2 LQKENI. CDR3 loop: CASSRQGVSEKLFF. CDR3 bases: TGTGCCAGCTCTCGACAGGGCGTAAGTGAAAAACTGTTTTTT.

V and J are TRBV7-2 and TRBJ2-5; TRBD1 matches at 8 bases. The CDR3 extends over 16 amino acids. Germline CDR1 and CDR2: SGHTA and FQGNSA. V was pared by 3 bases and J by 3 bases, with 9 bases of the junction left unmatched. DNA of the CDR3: TGTGCCAGCAGCTTCAGATGGGCAGGGGGCGAAGAGACCCAGTACTTC. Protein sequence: CASSFRWAGGEETQYF.

The CDR3 sequence: CASSLPGGLVSGTDTQYF. Written as DNA, the CDR3 is TGTGCCAGCAGCTTGCCAGGGGGCCTGGTGAGTGGCACAGATACGCAGTATTTT. V and J are TRBV5-5 and TRBJ2-3, with TRBD1 matching 8 bases. The CDR3 has 18 residues. Germline-derived CDR1 and CDR2 are SGHKS and YYEKEE (reference sequence). V lost 1 base and J lost 1; bases outside the gene matches: 11.

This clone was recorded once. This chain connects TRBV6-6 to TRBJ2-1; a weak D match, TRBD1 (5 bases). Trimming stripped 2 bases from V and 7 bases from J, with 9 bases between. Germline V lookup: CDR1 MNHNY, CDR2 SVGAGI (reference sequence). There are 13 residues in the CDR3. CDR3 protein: CASSYPQGNEQFF. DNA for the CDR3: TGTGCCAGCAGTTACCCTCAGGGTAATGAGCAGTTCTTC.

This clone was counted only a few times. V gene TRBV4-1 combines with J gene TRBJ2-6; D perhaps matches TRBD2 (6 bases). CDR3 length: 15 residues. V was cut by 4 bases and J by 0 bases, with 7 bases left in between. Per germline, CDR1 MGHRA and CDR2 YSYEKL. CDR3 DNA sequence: TGCGCCAGCAGCCTAGCGGTCTCTGGGGCCAACGTCCTGACTTTC. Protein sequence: CASSLAVSGANVLTF.

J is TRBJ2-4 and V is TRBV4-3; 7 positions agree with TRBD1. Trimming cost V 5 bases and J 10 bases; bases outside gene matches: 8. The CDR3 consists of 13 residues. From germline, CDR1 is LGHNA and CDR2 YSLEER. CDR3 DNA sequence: TGCGCCAGCAGCTCCCGGGACAGTGGTATTCAGTACTTC. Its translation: CASSSRDSGIQYF.